Below, one T cell receptor beta chain is given with its context. It has no known antigen specificity. Base qualities are missing; no much larger clone stands one base away. There are 14 amino acids in the CDR3, from cysteine to phenylalanine inclusive. CDR3 DNA only is kept here, 42 bases in frame from base 1. CDR1 and CDR2 were assigned from the germline V gene as MNHEY and SVGAGI. V loses 0 bases, J loses 5 bases, and the germline ends lie 10 bases apart. This entry is derived from a study of OX40 agonist ivuxolimab in advanced cancers. At the level of the whole study: The costimulatory receptor OX40 (CD134) was targeted by ivuxolimab, a fully human IgG2 agonistic monoclonal antibody. Intravenous ivuxolimab was administered to patients every 2 weeks at six dose levels: 0.01, 0.1, 0.3, 1.5, 3 and 10 mg/kg. Of the roughly 51 patients in dose escalation, 19 had hepatocellular carcinoma, about 15 had melanoma, 9 had renal cell carcinoma and 9 had head and neck cancer. A male proportion of 82.7% and a mean age of approximately 55 years, ranging from 23 to 79, were recorded for the dose-escalation cohort. Patients were allowed to have had prior anti-PD-1, anti-PD-L1 or anti-CTLA-4 therapy, and roughly 40% of the dose-escalation patients had been treated with checkpoint inhibitors. Partial responses were achieved by three dose-escalation patients, of whom one had hepatocellular carcinoma and two had cutaneous melanoma. Peripheral TCRbeta sequencing was intended to test whether TCR sequence diversity was altered and clonal T-cell expansion was caused by ivuxolimab. The monotherapy dose-escalation portion (N ≈ 57 patients) of the phase I ivuxolimab trial is reported in the paper.

For sequencing of the TCRbeta CDR3 region, genomic DNA was extracted from the sorted cells. The immunoSEQ Assay was used for sequencing of TCRbeta CDR3 regions. The source is immuneACCESS, and TCRdb retained only in-frame sequences with V and J called. Part of the clones is not carried over; for the studies checked, unresolved V genes explain less than half of this, and the remainder is unexplained. The sample yields about 15,000 clones; approximately 80% were counted once. 30% to 35% of the sample lies in the top ten. Paper-wide results and their limitations: In partial responders in the 0.1-3.0 mg/kg groups, normalized peripheral clonal expansion was found to be among the lowest, especially among CD8+ T cells. The antigen specificity of the clonally expanded peripheral T cells was not determined. At doses of 0.1 to 3.0 mg/kg, clonal expansion of both CD4+ and CD8+ T cells in blood was seen between baseline and week 6. Low levels of normalized T-cell clonal expansion were also seen in some nonresponding patients. On average, CD8+ T cells showed more expanded clones than CD4+ T cells after ivuxolimab.

The trial excluded patients who had a history of autoimmune disease or were on systemic immunosuppression. Peripheral blood for TCR sequencing was drawn from every dose cohort at baseline, at cycle 4 day 1 and at cycle 7 day 1. Samples came from an open-label, multicenter, first-in-human phase I dose-escalation trial of ivuxolimab. Adults with locally advanced or metastatic melanoma, renal cell, hepatocellular, or head and neck squamous cell carcinoma were enrolled in the trial. Before TCR sequencing, CD4+ T cells and CD8+ T cells from peripheral blood were sorted into separate populations. Sequenced material: CD4+ or CD8+ T cells sorted from blood, taken in a trial of the OX40 agonist ivuxolimab. The rearranged chain carries TRBV6-5 and TRBJ1-1; no D segment can be confidently identified. The TCR sequence derives from an adult with an advanced solid tumor such as melanoma, head and neck, liver or kidney cancer. The sequence in DNA is TGTGCCAGCAGTTACTCGAGCGGCGAAACTGAAGCTTTCTTT. Its protein is CASSYSSGETEAFF.